The 5 T cell receptor beta chains below all came from one sample that was sequenced in a study of T cells in Graves' hyperthyroidism and ophthalmopathy. RNA transcripts provided the source from which TCR beta CDR3 regions were amplified. TCR CDR3 underwent first-round RT-PCR with the HTBI primer set. TCRdb re-derived calls from the multiplex PCR reads in MiXCR, one entry per CDR3 protein. The repertoire includes about 640,000 distinct CDR3 sequences, less than 25% of them detected once, and about 35% sits in the top ten. Material: blood. All receptors come from a man aged 30 to 39 with Graves' ophthalmopathy.

This clonotype has at least ten counts. J is TRBJ2-1 and V is TRBV28; perhaps TRBD2 as D (6 bases). The length of the CDR3 is 14 residues. Between the trimmed V and J ends, which lost 7 bases and 6 bases, there was a span of 16 bases. Germline CDR1 and CDR2: MDHEN and SYDVKM. CDR3 region: CASTSSTRGNEQFF. CDR3 nucleotides: TGTGCCAGCACCTCATCGACTAGAGGCAATGAGCAGTTCTTC.

This clonotype showed up just a few times. The gene calls are TRBV27 and TRBJ1-5; TRBD1 matches 8 bases. Germline V CDR1 and CDR2: MNHEY, SMNVEV (reference sequence). V shed 8 bases, J shed 6 bases, and the junction held 12 bases outside the gene matches. The CDR3 totals 15 residues. The CDR3 coding sequence is TGTGCCAGCGCCCCTTGGGCAGGGGGCGGTCAGCCCCAGCATTTT. Translated, it gives CASAPWAGGGQPQHF.

This clonotype has a handful of counts. The rearrangement uses TRBV19 and TRBJ2-6; 9 bases are shared with TRBD1. The V gene end was trimmed by 9 bases and the J gene end by 0 bases; junction bases not matched to a gene: 12. CDR1 is LNHDA and CDR2 is SQIVND in the germline V gene (reference sequence). CDR3 length equals 18 residues. In DNA, the CDR3 is TGTGCCAGCGGGACGATCGACAGGGGGTACTCTGGGGCCAACGTCCTGACTTTC. Translation gives CASGTIDRGYSGANVLTF.

V is TRBV3-1 and J is TRBJ2-3; 7 nucleotides align to TRBD2. Germline V CDR1 and CDR2: LGHDT, YNNKEL (reference sequence). The CDR3 totals 15 residues. J gave up 2 bases and V 3 bases, and 5 bases lay outside the gene matches. CDR3 region: CASSHLAETTDTQYF. In DNA form, the CDR3 reads TGTGCCAGCAGCCACCTAGCGGAAACCACAGATACGCAGTATTTT.

This clonotype was counted many times. The chain combines TRBV7-2 with TRBJ2-1; TRBD1 matches 7 bases. The germline CDR1 and CDR2 sequences are SGHTA and FQGNSA. The CDR3 spans 15 residues. V lost 5 bases to trimming and J lost 1 base; unmatched junction nucleotides: 5. The CDR3 DNA reads as TGTGCCAGCAGCCCCCTCAGGGGGTCCTACAATGAGCAGTTCTTC. It specifies CASSPLRGSYNEQFF.